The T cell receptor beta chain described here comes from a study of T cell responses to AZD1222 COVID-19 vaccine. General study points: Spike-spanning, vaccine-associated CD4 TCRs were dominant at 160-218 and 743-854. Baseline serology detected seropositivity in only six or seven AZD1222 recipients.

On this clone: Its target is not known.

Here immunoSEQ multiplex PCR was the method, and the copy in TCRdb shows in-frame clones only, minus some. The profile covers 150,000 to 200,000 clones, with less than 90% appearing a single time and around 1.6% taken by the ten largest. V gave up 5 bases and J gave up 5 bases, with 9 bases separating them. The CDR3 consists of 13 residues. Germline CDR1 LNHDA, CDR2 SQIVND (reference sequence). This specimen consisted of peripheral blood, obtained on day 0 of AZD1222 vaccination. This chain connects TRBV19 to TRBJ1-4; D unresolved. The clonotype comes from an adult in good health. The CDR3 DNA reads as TGTGCCAGTAGTTCCCAGAGGAATGAAAAACTGTTTTTT. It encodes CASSSQRNEKLFF. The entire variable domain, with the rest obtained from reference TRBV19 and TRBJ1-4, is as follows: DGGITQSPKYLFRKEGQNVTLSCEQNLNHDAMYWYRQDPGQGLRLIYYSQIVNDFQKGDIAEGYSVSREKKESFPLTVTSAQKNPTAFYLCASSSQRNEKLFFGSGTQLSVL.